Listed below are T cell receptor beta chains from one sample, sequenced in a study of Graves' ophthalmopathy and Graves' hyperthyroidism. TCRdb redid the calling of the multiplex PCR reads with MiXCR, one entry per CDR3 protein. Of 200,000 to 300,000 distinct CDR3 sequences in the sample, 45% are singletons; the top ten hold approximately 44%. Specimen: peripheral blood. These receptors were collected from an adult man with Graves' ophthalmopathy. Each CDR3 is given with its conserved first and last residue. Fields, in order: D gene, clone size, V gene, J gene, CDR3 DNA, CDR3 protein. D genes are given only for firm matches. Clone size is not always given. Where it is, it says once, few, many or a class for expanded clones.

D: -; size: once; V: TRBV25-1; J: TRBJ1-2; DNA: TGTGCCAGCAGCCAAGATATTGGGCGGGCAGGTCCCCACTATGGCTACACCTTC; CDR3: CASSQDIGRAGPHYGYTF
D: -; size: few; V: TRBV5-1; J: TRBJ1-1; DNA: TGCGCCAGCAGCTTACAGGGAATGGAGAACACTGAAGCTTTCTTT; CDR3: CASSLQGMENTEAFF
D: -; size: few; V: TRBV12-3/TRBV12-4; J: TRBJ1-1; DNA: TGTGCCAGCAGTTTAGGGGGATTCACTGAAGCTTTCTTT; CDR3: CASSLGGFTEAFF
D: TRBD2; size: once; V: TRBV7-8; J: TRBJ2-5; DNA: TGTGCCAGCAGCTTAGGGGGACGGCGGGGGGAGACCCAGTACTTC; CDR3: CASSLGGRRGETQYF
D: -; size: -; V: TRBV29-1; J: TRBJ2-7; DNA: TGCAGCGTTGAAGATCCGGGAGAGTACGAGCAGTACTTC; CDR3: CSVEDPGEYEQYF
D: -; size: few; V: TRBV19; J: TRBJ2-6; DNA: TGTGCCAGTAGTACTGACACAGCCCCCTCTGGGGCCAACGTCCTGACTTTC; CDR3: CASSTDTAPSGANVLTF
D: -; size: few; V: TRBV24-1; J: TRBJ1-4; DNA: TGTGCCACCAGTGATCCAGGGGAGGGGGATGAAAAACTGTTTTTT; CDR3: CATSDPGEGDEKLFF
D: -; size: -; V: TRBV28; J: TRBJ1-6; DNA: TGTGCCAGCAGGGAGGTCAGTACGGTCGTTTATAATTCACCCCTCCACTTT; CDR3: CASREVSTVVYNSPLHF
D: TRBD2; size: many; V: TRBV12-3/TRBV12-4; J: TRBJ2-5; DNA: TGTGCCAGCAGTTGGACTAGCGGGCAAGAGACCCAGTACTTC; CDR3: CASSWTSGQETQYF
D: TRBD1; size: few; V: TRBV19; J: TRBJ2-7; DNA: TGTGCCAGTAGCCGACAGGGCCTTAGTCCCTACGAGCAGTACTTC; CDR3: CASSRQGLSPYEQYF
D: TRBD1; size: -; V: TRBV11-2; J: TRBJ1-1; DNA: TGTGCCAGCAGCTTAGGGACAGGATACACTGAAGCTTTCTTT; CDR3: CASSLGTGYTEAFF
D: -; size: few; V: TRBV28; J: TRBJ1-3; DNA: TGTGCCAGCAGTCTGACAAGTCAAAGAGGAAACACCATATATTTT; CDR3: CASSLTSQRGNTIYF
D: -; size: -; V: TRBV6-2/TRBV6-3; J: TRBJ1-4; DNA: TGTGCCAGCAGTTACGCAGGGAATGAAAAACTGTTTTTT; CDR3: CASSYAGNEKLFF
D: TRBD2; size: -; V: TRBV7-3; J: TRBJ2-5; DNA: TGTGCCAGCAGCTTAGAGGGACTAGTTTTGGAGACCCAGTACTTC; CDR3: CASSLEGLVLETQYF
D: TRBD2; size: few; V: TRBV7-2; J: TRBJ2-7; DNA: TGTGCCAGCAGTTCTTGGGGTAGCGGGGGACCCTCCTACGAGCAGTACTTC; CDR3: CASSSWGSGGPSYEQYF
D: TRBD2; size: many; V: TRBV7-8; J: TRBJ2-6; DNA: TGTGCCAGCAGCTTGCGAGCGGGAGTCACTGGGGCCAACGTCCTGACTTTC; CDR3: CASSLRAGVTGANVLTF
D: TRBD1; size: few; V: TRBV19; J: TRBJ1-1; DNA: TGTGCCAGTAGTATAGTGGGGACAGGGACTGAAGCTTTCTTT; CDR3: CASSIVGTGTEAFF
D: -; size: -; V: TRBV20-1; J: TRBJ1-5; DNA: TGCAGTGCTTCTGGGGATCAGCCCCAGCATTTT; CDR3: CSASGDQPQHF
D: -; size: -; V: TRBV4-2; J: TRBJ1-5; DNA: TGTGCCAGCAGCCAAGAAAACAGGGTTAGCAATCAGCCCCAGCATTTT; CDR3: CASSQENRVSNQPQHF
D: TRBD1; size: many; V: TRBV29-1; J: TRBJ2-7; DNA: TGCAGCGTTCCTTGGGACAGCACCTACGAGCAGTACTTC; CDR3: CSVPWDSTYEQYF
D: -; size: -; V: TRBV29-1; J: TRBJ2-2; DNA: TGCAGTGAGTTCGGGGTAGTGGACACCGGGGAGCTGTTTTTT; CDR3: CSEFGVVDTGELFF
D: -; size: -; V: TRBV9; J: TRBJ2-2; DNA: TGTGCCAGCAGCGTAGGAGAAAGGGGAGCCGGGGAGCTGTTTTTT; CDR3: CASSVGERGAGELFF
D: -; size: many; V: TRBV7-9; J: TRBJ2-5; DNA: TGTGCCAGCCTAGGGGGACTTATAGAGACCCAGTACTTC; CDR3: CASLGGLIETQYF
D: -; size: -; V: TRBV14; J: TRBJ2-5; DNA: TGTGCCAGCAGCCAAGGCGGGACCACCCATCAAGAGACCCAGTACTTC; CDR3: CASSQGGTTHQETQYF
D: -; size: -; V: TRBV20-1; J: TRBJ1-2; DNA: TGCAGTGCTAGAACTGTACAAGGGGCGCGTGGCTACACCTTC; CDR3: CSARTVQGARGYTF
D: -; size: -; V: TRBV20-1; J: TRBJ1-4; DNA: TGCAGTGCTAGAGAGGACAGCGTTGCAACTAATGAAAAACTGTTTTTT; CDR3: CSAREDSVATNEKLFF
D: TRBD2; size: few; V: TRBV7-9; J: TRBJ2-7; DNA: TGTGCCAGCAGCCCCAAGGGACTAGCGGGAGAGTACGAGCAGTACTTC; CDR3: CASSPKGLAGEYEQYF
D: -; size: -; V: TRBV6-6; J: TRBJ1-1; DNA: TGTGCCAGCAGTGCGGACGGCTACACTGAAGCTTTCTTT; CDR3: CASSADGYTEAFF
D: -; size: -; V: TRBV7-8; J: TRBJ1-2; DNA: TGTGCCAGCAGCTCGGGACGGGAATATGGCTACACCTTC; CDR3: CASSSGREYGYTF
D: -; size: few; V: TRBV5-1; J: TRBJ2-7; DNA: TGCGCCAGCAGCCAGGTCTATAACGTCGAGCAGTACTTC; CDR3: CASSQVYNVEQYF
D: -; size: -; V: TRBV29-1; J: TRBJ1-1; DNA: TGCAGCGCCTACAGGAGGCCCACTGAAGCTTTCTTT; CDR3: CSAYRRPTEAFF
D: TRBD2; size: -; V: TRBV20-1; J: TRBJ2-7; DNA: TGCAGTGCTAGAGTGGGGACTAGCGGGGGGGCCGGGGACTCTATGTACTTC; CDR3: CSARVGTSGGAGDSMYF
D: TRBD2; size: -; V: TRBV20-1; J: TRBJ2-2; DNA: TGCAGTGCTAGAGATTTAGCGGGAGCGACCGGGGAGCTGTTTTTT; CDR3: CSARDLAGATGELFF
D: TRBD1; size: -; V: TRBV2; J: TRBJ1-2; DNA: TGTGCCAGCAGTTACGTGGACAGGACCTACACCTTC; CDR3: CASSYVDRTYTF
D: -; size: -; V: TRBV6-5; J: TRBJ1-5; DNA: TGTGCCAGCAGTTACTCGATAAGGGAGCCCCAGCATTTT; CDR3: CASSYSIREPQHF
D: -; size: -; V: TRBV7-7; J: TRBJ2-7; DNA: TGTGCTAGCAGCCAAGACATGGGGTCCTACGAGCAGTACTTC; CDR3: CASSQDMGSYEQYF
D: -; size: -; V: TRBV19; J: TRBJ1-5; DNA: TGTGCCAGTAGTGACATTCTGGACAGCCATCAGCCCCAGCATTTT; CDR3: CASSDILDSHQPQHF
D: TRBD2; size: -; V: TRBV2; J: TRBJ2-7; DNA: TGTGCCAGCTTTGCAGCGGGGGGACTAGCGGCTAGTGAGCAGTACTTC; CDR3: CASFAAGGLAASEQYF
D: TRBD1; size: -; V: TRBV20-1; J: TRBJ1-5; DNA: TGCAGTGCTATCGGGACAGGGAGTAGGAGCAATCAGCCCCAGCATTTT; CDR3: CSAIGTGSRSNQPQHF
D: -; size: few; V: TRBV10-3; J: TRBJ1-5; DNA: TGTGCCATCAGTGAGTCGTTCTCGGGCAGCAATAGCAATCAGCCCCAGCATTTT; CDR3: CAISESFSGSNSNQPQHF
D: -; size: -; V: TRBV11-2; J: TRBJ2-7; DNA: TGTGCCAGCAGCTTAGCCAGTCTTCCCTACGAGCAGTACTTC; CDR3: CASSLASLPYEQYF
D: TRBD1; size: once; V: TRBV9; J: TRBJ1-6; DNA: TGTGCCAGCAGACCCCAGGGGGCGGGTAATTCACCCCTCCACTTT; CDR3: CASRPQGAGNSPLHF
D: -; size: -; V: TRBV20-1; J: TRBJ2-2; DNA: TGCAGTGTATCGGATACCGGGACGGGGACCGGGGAGCTGTTTTTT; CDR3: CSVSDTGTGTGELFF
D: TRBD2; size: -; V: TRBV11-2; J: TRBJ2-7; DNA: TGTGCCAGCAGACGGACTAGCGGTAACTACGAGCAGTACTTC; CDR3: CASRRTSGNYEQYF
D: -; size: -; V: TRBV7-3; J: TRBJ1-6; DNA: TGTGCCAGCAGCTTTATGGTCGGGGGGAATTCACCCCTCCACTTT; CDR3: CASSFMVGGNSPLHF
D: -; size: -; V: TRBV3-1; J: TRBJ1-2; DNA: TGTGCCAGCAGCCAAGGGGGACACGCTGGCTACACCTTC; CDR3: CASSQGGHAGYTF
D: TRBD1; size: -; V: TRBV9; J: TRBJ2-7; DNA: TGTGCCAGCAGGACCGACAGGGCCTACGAGCAGTACTTC; CDR3: CASRTDRAYEQYF
D: -; size: few; V: TRBV20-1; J: TRBJ2-5; DNA: TGCAGTGCTATATCTGGGTCCGAGACCCAGTACTTC; CDR3: CSAISGSETQYF